The present entry profiles one T cell receptor (beta chain) with its context. This sample was included in a study of radiotherapy plus CTLA-4 blockade in lung cancer. Study-level information: Objective response rate was around 20%; disease control rate, approximately 30%.

V shed 4 bases, J shed 5 bases, and the junction held 1 base outside the gene matches. Germline V gives CDR1 LGHNT, CDR2 FRNRAP. The CDR3 length is 14 residues. Sequencing was performed with immunoSEQ multiplex PCR; in TCRdb, only in-frame clones are kept and a portion is missing. Here the sample spans more than 90,000 clones, around 90% being singletons. The study gave focal radiation plus ipilimumab CTLA-4 blockade to patients with chemo-refractory metastatic non-small-cell lung cancer. The TCR was taken from a human donor with non-small cell lung cancer that progressed on radiotherapy plus ipilimumab. Material: peripheral blood, obtained from a patient treated with radiotherapy plus ipilimumab. The V call is TRBV12-5, the J call TRBJ2-3, with TRBD2 matching over 12 bases. CDR3 sequence (DNA): TGTGCTAGTGGTTCGGGACTAGCGGGAGATACGCAGTATTTT. Its translation: CASGSGLAGDTQYF.